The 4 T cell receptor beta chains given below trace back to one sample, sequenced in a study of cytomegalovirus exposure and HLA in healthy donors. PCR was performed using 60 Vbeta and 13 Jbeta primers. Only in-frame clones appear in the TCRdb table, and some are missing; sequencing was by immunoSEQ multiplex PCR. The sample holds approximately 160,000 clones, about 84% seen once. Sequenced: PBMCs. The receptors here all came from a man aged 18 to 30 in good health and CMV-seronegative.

The DNA of the CDR3 is TGCAGTGCTGGGACAGGGGGGGAAGCTTTCTTT. It translates to CSAGTGGEAFF. The chain uses TRBV20-1 and TRBJ1-1; 11 bases map to TRBD1. From germline, CDR1 is DFQATT and CDR2 SNEGSKA (reference sequence). V trimming: 5 bases; J trimming: 8 bases; junction bases outside the gene matches: 1. This CDR3 is 11 amino acids long.

The CDR3 nucleotides read TGTGCCAGTAGTGGCCGGGACTTTACGCGGAATCAGCCCCAGCATTTT. Amino acid sequence: CASSGRDFTRNQPQHF. The chain is built from TRBV19 and TRBJ1-5, with D possibly being TRBD1 (5 bases). There are 16 residues in the CDR3. V dropped 5 bases and J dropped 4 bases, with 18 bases sitting between them. Germline V gives CDR1 LNHDA, CDR2 SQIVND (reference sequence).

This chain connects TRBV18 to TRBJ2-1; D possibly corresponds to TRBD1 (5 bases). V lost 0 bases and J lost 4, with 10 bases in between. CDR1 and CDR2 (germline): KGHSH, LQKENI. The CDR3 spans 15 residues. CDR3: CASSPPDTSYNEQFF. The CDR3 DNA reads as TGTGCCAGCTCACCACCGGACACGTCATACAATGAGCAGTTCTTC.

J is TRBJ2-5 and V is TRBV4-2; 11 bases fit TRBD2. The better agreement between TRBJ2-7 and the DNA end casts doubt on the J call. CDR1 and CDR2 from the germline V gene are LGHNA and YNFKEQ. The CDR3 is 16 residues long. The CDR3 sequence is CASSQEGTSGSYEQYF. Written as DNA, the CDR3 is TGTGCCAGCAGCCAAGAAGGCACTAGCGGGAGTTACGAGCAGTACTTC.